A selection of T cell receptor beta chains follows, all from one sample in a study of chemoradiotherapy in HPV16-positive cancers. TCRdb's table, derived via immunoSEQ multiplex PCR, lists solely in-frame clones and lacks some. The repertoire holds 6,000 to 7,500 clones, with roughly two thirds as singletons. Sequencing used tumor tissue, obtained from a patient who underwent chemoradiotherapy. These receptors all come from a human donor with HPV-associated anogenital cancer. CDR3s include the opening cysteine and the closing phenylalanine or tryptophan. Fields, in order: J gene, D gene, clone size, V gene, CDR3 protein, CDR3 DNA. The D gene is left open where the match is weak. The size of a clone is reported for some rows only, either as once, few or many, or as a class for expanded clones.

j_gene: TRBJ1-3
d_gene: TRBD1
abundance: NA
v_gene: TRBV5-3
CDR3aa: CARSRGQGPGNTIYF
CDR3nt: TGTGCCAGAAGCCGAGGACAGGGGCCTGGAAACACCATATATTTT

j_gene: TRBJ1-2
d_gene: NA
abundance: NA
v_gene: TRBV19
CDR3aa: CASYGNYGYTF
CDR3nt: TGTGCCAGTTACGGTAACTATGGCTACACCTTC

j_gene: TRBJ2-7
d_gene: NA
abundance: few
v_gene: TRBV14
CDR3aa: CASSLGPSGEQYF
CDR3nt: TGTGCCAGCAGCCTTGGCCCCTCGGGCGAGCAGTACTTC

j_gene: TRBJ2-3
d_gene: NA
abundance: NA
v_gene: TRBV9
CDR3aa: CASSSPRDTQYF
CDR3nt: TGTGCCAGCAGCTCACCGCGAGATACGCAGTATTTT

j_gene: TRBJ1-5
d_gene: TRBD1
abundance: NA
v_gene: TRBV27
CDR3aa: CASSPTGVNQPQHF
CDR3nt: TGTGCCAGCAGTCCGACAGGGGTCAATCAGCCCCAGCATTTT

j_gene: TRBJ1-1
d_gene: NA
abundance: NA
v_gene: TRBV7-2
CDR3aa: CASSLLSRGDTEAFF
CDR3nt: TGTGCCAGCAGCTTACTATCAAGGGGGGACACTGAAGCTTTCTTT

j_gene: TRBJ2-5
d_gene: NA
abundance: NA
v_gene: TRBV18
CDR3aa: CASSPDFGPEETQYF
CDR3nt: TGTGCCAGCTCACCTGATTTCGGTCCCGAAGAGACCCAGTACTTC

j_gene: TRBJ1-2
d_gene: NA
abundance: NA
v_gene: TRBV19
CDR3aa: CASSSRDSLYGYTF
CDR3nt: TGTGCCAGTAGTTCCCGCGACAGCCTCTATGGCTACACCTTC

j_gene: TRBJ2-7
d_gene: NA
abundance: once
v_gene: TRBV7-2
CDR3aa: CASSPDGSYEQYF
CDR3nt: TGTGCCAGCAGCCCGGACGGTTCCTACGAGCAGTACTTC

j_gene: TRBJ2-2
d_gene: NA
abundance: NA
v_gene: TRBV6-5
CDR3aa: CASSYSGVPPSGELFF
CDR3nt: TGTGCCAGCAGTTACTCGGGAGTTCCGCCCTCCGGGGAGCTGTTTTTT

j_gene: TRBJ1-3
d_gene: NA
abundance: NA
v_gene: TRBV28
CDR3aa: CASSLPGRFSGNTIYF
CDR3nt: TGTGCCAGCAGTTTACCCGGACGGTTCTCTGGAAACACCATATATTTT

j_gene: TRBJ2-3
d_gene: NA
abundance: NA
v_gene: TRBV13
CDR3aa: CASSLGRLDTQYF
CDR3nt: TGTGCCAGCAGCTTAGGTAGACTAGATACGCAGTATTTT

j_gene: TRBJ1-4
d_gene: TRBD1
abundance: NA
v_gene: TRBV2
CDR3aa: CASRDGTGREKLFF
CDR3nt: TGTGCCAGCAGGGACGGGACAGGGAGAGAAAAACTGTTTTTT

j_gene: TRBJ2-1
d_gene: NA
abundance: NA
v_gene: TRBV7-9
CDR3aa: CASSPDRYEQFF
CDR3nt: TGTGCCAGCAGCCCCGACAGGTATGAGCAGTTCTTC

j_gene: TRBJ1-6
d_gene: NA
abundance: NA
v_gene: TRBV5-4
CDR3aa: CASSFSGPRGSPLHF
CDR3nt: TGTGCCAGCAGCTTTAGCGGGCCGAGGGGGTCACCCCTCCACTTT

j_gene: TRBJ1-1
d_gene: NA
abundance: few
v_gene: TRBV2
CDR3aa: CASSADLNTEAFF
CDR3nt: TGTGCCAGCAGTGCGGACCTAAACACTGAAGCTTTCTTT

j_gene: TRBJ1-2
d_gene: NA
abundance: NA
v_gene: TRBV6-5
CDR3aa: CASSDGQYGGVSF
CDR3nt: TGTGCCAGCAGTGATGGACAGTACGGTGGGGTCTCCTTC

j_gene: TRBJ2-3
d_gene: NA
abundance: NA
v_gene: TRBV9
CDR3aa: CASSVGVSGSDTQYF
CDR3nt: TGTGCCAGCAGCGTAGGGGTCAGCGGGTCAGATACGCAGTATTTT

j_gene: TRBJ2-3
d_gene: TRBD1
abundance: once
v_gene: TRBV29-1
CDR3aa: CSVGQGETDTQYF
CDR3nt: TGCAGCGTTGGGCAGGGGGAAACAGATACGCAGTATTTT